The 31 T cell receptor beta chains listed next were all sequenced from one sample in a study of cytomegalovirus exposure and HLA in healthy donors. A multiplex PCR was run with 60 Vbeta primers and 13 Jbeta primers. TCRdb's copy holds only in-frame clones and misses some; the assay was immunoSEQ multiplex PCR. The sample contains about 190,000 clones, 70% to 75% of which appear only once. The specimen was PBMCs. These receptors came from a woman in her 30s in good health and CMV-seropositive.

The rearrangement joins TRBV29-1 to TRBJ2-7; D call uncertain. Germline CDR1 SQVTM, CDR2 ANQGSEA. This CDR3 region has 15 residues. V lost 0 bases and J 0 bases, leaving 12 bases between the germline ends. CDR3 sequence (DNA): TGCAGCGTTGAAGATGCCCAATCTAGCTCCTACGAGCAGTACTTC. Protein sequence: CSVEDAQSSSYEQYF.

The V and J genes are TRBV28 and TRBJ1-5, with D perhaps matching TRBD1 (5 bases). The CDR3 is 14 residues long. Per the germline V gene, CDR1 is MDHEN and CDR2 is SYDVKM. Trimming shortened V by 8 bases and J by 3 bases, and 14 bases separated the two germline ends. The CDR3 reads CASLAGGDNQPQHF. CDR3 bases: TGTGCCAGCTTAGCTGGAGGGGACAATCAGCCCCAGCATTTT.

The V gene is TRBV23-1, the J gene TRBJ2-2; D may be TRBD2 (6 bases). TRBV23-1 is an open reading frame, and its role is uncertain. Trimming shortened V by 4 bases and J by 1 base, and 16 bases separated the two germline ends. The length of the CDR3 is 17 residues. Here the CDR3 reads CASSPAGWTMNTGELFF. CDR3 sequence (DNA): TGCGCCAGCAGTCCCGCGGGGTGGACAATGAACACCGGGGAGCTGTTTTTT.

The rearrangement links TRBV28 to TRBJ1-1; a weak D match, TRBD1 (6 bases). Germline V gene lookup returns CDR1 MDHEN and CDR2 SYDVKM. V gave up 10 bases and J gave up 10 bases, with 16 bases separating them. This CDR3 is 11 amino acids long. CDR3 amino acids: CAILSGGGAFF. The DNA of the CDR3 is TGTGCCATCTTGTCTGGGGGCGGAGCTTTCTTT.

V gene TRBV27 combines with J gene TRBJ2-7, with D perhaps TRBD1 (6 bases). With 6 bases removed from V and 0 bases from J, the gap between germline ends came to 15 bases. CDR1 and CDR2 (germline): MNHEY, SMNVEV (reference sequence). The CDR3 spans 15 residues. CDR3 loop: CASSLGHTSSYEQYF. The CDR3 region has the DNA TGTGCCAGCAGCTTGGGACACACGAGCTCCTACGAGCAGTACTTC.

The chain employs TRBV15 and TRBJ1-6; D gene uncertain. CDR1 is LNHNV, CDR2 YYDKDF, per germline (reference sequence). The CDR3 contains 15 residues. Trimming pared 4 bases from V and 9 bases from J, leaving 16 bases between. The CDR3, as DNA: TGTGCCACCAGCAAACAGACCGGACTGGGTTCACCCCTCCACTTT. It is translated as CATSKQTGLGSPLHF.

The chain links TRBV6-5 to TRBJ1-6, with 11 bases fitting TRBD1. Germline assignment: CDR1 MNHEY and CDR2 SVGAGI. This CDR3 contains 16 residues. With 4 bases clipped from V and 9 bases from J, the junction kept 8 bases outside the gene matches. CDR3 in amino acids: CASSLAGTGGSSPLHF. Written as DNA, the CDR3 is TGTGCCAGCAGTTTGGCCGGGACAGGGGGTAGTTCACCCCTCCACTTT.

The chain couples TRBV6-6 to TRBJ1-3; D is ambiguous. This CDR3 is 15 amino acids long. CDR1 and CDR2 (germline): MNHNY, SVGAGI (reference sequence). The ends were cut back, 4 bases at V and 4 bases at J, with 14 bases in the middle. The CDR3 nucleotides read TGTGCCAGCAGTTCAACTGGGGAGGCAGGAAACACCATATATTTT. Its protein product is CASSSTGEAGNTIYF.

The rearrangement joins TRBV6-5 to TRBJ1-3, with a weak D call TRBD1 (5 bases). V lost 8 bases and J 4 bases, leaving 12 bases between the germline ends. Germline-derived CDR1 and CDR2 are MNHEY and SVGAGI. This CDR3 comprises 13 residues. CDR3 DNA sequence: TGTGCCAGCGGTCAGGGCCCAGGAAACACCATATATTTT. It encodes CASGQGPGNTIYF.

The chain uses TRBV18 and TRBJ1-1; D gene uncertain. Germline CDR1 KGHSH, CDR2 LQKENI. CDR3 length: 15 residues. The germline V and J ends were trimmed by 6 bases and 0 bases, with 14 bases remaining between them. The CDR3 reads CASSPKTSLNTEAFF. In DNA form, the CDR3 reads TGTGCCAGCTCCCCCAAGACATCCCTGAACACTGAAGCTTTCTTT.

The V call is TRBV11-2, the J call TRBJ2-7; D unresolved. Germline CDR1 SGHAT, CDR2 FQNNGV. Trimming pared 1 base from V and 5 bases from J, leaving 12 bases between. This CDR3 has 14 residues. Here the CDR3 DNA reads TGTGCCAGCAGCTTAGGGTTCGGTGAGAACGAGCAGTACTTC. Translation: CASSLGFGENEQYF.

This rearrangement joins TRBV5-1 to TRBJ2-4, with D possibly being TRBD1 (5 bases). Trimming shortened V by 0 bases and J by 6 bases, and 13 bases separated the two germline ends. Germline CDR1 and CDR2: SGHRS and YFSETQ. CDR3 length equals 15 residues. The CDR3 nucleotides are TGCGCCAGCAGCTTGGGGACAACCAAGGGAAACATTCAGTACTTC. Its translation: CASSLGTTKGNIQYF. The full variable domain, rest sourced from reference TRBV5-1 and TRBJ2-4, is KAGVTQTPRYLIKTRGQQVTLSCSPISGHRSVSWYQQTPGQGLQFLFEYFSETQRNKGNFPGRFSGRQFSNSRSEMNVSTLELGDSALYLCASSLGTTKGNIQYFGAGTRLSVL.

The chain joins TRBV11-1 to TRBJ2-7; 7 positions agree with TRBD2. There are 12 residues in the CDR3. V lost 8 bases to trimming and J lost 6 bases; unmatched junction nucleotides: 7. Germline V gene sequence: CDR1 SGHAT, CDR2 FQDESV (reference sequence). For the CDR3, the DNA is TGTGCCAGCGTGGGAGCGGGAAGCGAGCAGTACTTC. This sequence encodes CASVGAGSEQYF.

The table lists this clone with a few counts. The genes are TRBV6-5 and TRBJ2-6; D is unresolved. The V and J ends lost 5 bases and 0 bases respectively, with 5 bases between them. Germline lookup yields CDR1 MNHEY and CDR2 SVGAGI. The CDR3 has 14 amino acids. The CDR3 loop is CASSPVSGANVLTF. The CDR3 region has the DNA TGTGCCAGCAGTCCCGTCTCTGGGGCCAACGTCCTGACTTTC.

On this clone itself: A read error may account for a junction end that differs from germline. This chain uses TRBV7-9 with TRBJ2-7; D gene uncertain. The CDR3 contains 12 residues. In germline, CDR1 is SEHNR, CDR2 FQNEAQ (reference sequence). The CDR3 loop is CSSSVSSYEQYF. The CDR3 DNA follows: TGTTCCAGCAGCGTTAGTTCCTACGAGCAGTACTTC.

The V gene is TRBV19, the J gene TRBJ2-7; 8 bases map to TRBD2. The CDR3 is 14 residues long. V lost 3 bases, J lost 2 bases, and 3 bases stayed unmatched. The V gene's germline CDR1 is LNHDA and CDR2 SQIVND (reference sequence). The CDR3 protein is CASSMAGGPYEQYF. The CDR3 DNA reads TGTGCCAGTAGTATGGCGGGGGGCCCCTACGAGCAGTACTTC.

Only a few counts were recorded for this clone. The gene calls are TRBV27 and TRBJ2-1; D gene unclear. Germline V lookup: CDR1 MNHEY, CDR2 SMNVEV (reference sequence). This CDR3 has 16 residues. Trimming stripped 4 bases from V and 0 bases from J, with 13 bases between. As DNA, the CDR3 is TGTGCCAGCAGTTCCCCCTGGAGCGACTCCTACAATGAGCAGTTCTTC. It encodes CASSSPWSDSYNEQFF.

DNA for the CDR3: TGTGCCAGCAGTTCGTCGACAGGGGCGAAGGAGACCCAGTACTTC. It translates to CASSSSTGAKETQYF. The genes are TRBV28 and TRBJ2-5; 8 bases line up with TRBD1. CDR3 length: 15 residues. Trimming cost V 4 bases and J 5 bases; bases outside gene matches: 9. Germline CDR1 is MDHEN and CDR2 is SYDVKM.

The rearrangement joins TRBV2 to TRBJ1-1; TRBD1 might be the D (6 bases). The V gene's germline CDR1 is SNHLY and CDR2 FYNNEI. With 7 bases removed from V and 10 bases from J, the gap between germline ends came to 22 bases. The CDR3 has 14 residues. Here the CDR3 reads CASNLEEDSRSAFF. DNA of the CDR3: TGTGCCAGCAATTTGGAGGAGGACAGTCGATCAGCTTTCTTT.

The sample holds a few counts of this clone. The chain uses TRBV11-1 and TRBJ2-1; 12 bases fit TRBD1. The CDR3 sequence is 17 residues long. The germline CDR1 and CDR2 sequences are SGHAT and FQDESV (reference sequence). V was clipped by 4 bases and J by 6 bases; unmatched bases: 10. This CDR3 is CASSSGTGGASRNEQFF. DNA for the CDR3: TGTGCCAGCAGCTCCGGGACAGGGGGCGCGTCCCGCAATGAGCAGTTCTTC. Supplemented by reference TRBV11-1 and TRBJ2-1, the full variable domain reads EAEVAQSPRYKITEKSQAVAFWCDPISGHATLYWYRQILGQGPELLVQFQDESVVDDSQLPKDRFSAERLKGVDSTLKIQPAELGDSAMYLCASSSGTGGASRNEQFFGPGTRLTVL.

This clone was picked up one time. This chain joins TRBV7-9 and TRBJ1-2; D gene unclear. V lost 1 base and J lost 6, with 12 bases in between. This CDR3 has 14 residues. CDR1 SEHNR and CDR2 FQNEAQ come from the germline V gene (reference sequence). The DNA for the CDR3 is TGTGCCAGCAGCTTAGACGGTTCGGAGGATGGCTACACCTTC. This gives the protein CASSLDGSEDGYTF.

The CDR3, as DNA: TGTGCCAGCAGTTTATTTCCTAGCGGGACCTACGAGCAGTACTTC. This translates into CASSLFPSGTYEQYF. The V call is TRBV27, the J call TRBJ2-7, with TRBD2 matching 9 bases. From germline, CDR1 is MNHEY and CDR2 SMNVEV (reference sequence). Germline trimming cut 1 base from V and 2 bases from J; bases unmatched to any gene: 3. The CDR3 extends over 15 amino acids.

The chain uses TRBV5-4 and TRBJ2-6; no reliable D call. Deletions cut 2 bases from V and 1 base from J, with 4 bases between. The V gene's germline CDR1 is SGHNT and CDR2 YYREEE (reference sequence). The CDR3 has 14 amino acids. The CDR3 nucleotides are TGTGCCAGCAGCTTACAGTCTGGGGCCAACGTCCTGACTTTC. Encoded protein: CASSLQSGANVLTF.

This clone came up once. V and J are TRBV5-1 and TRBJ2-7; TRBD1 might be the D (6 bases). The CDR3 is 12 amino acids. V was clipped by 4 bases and J by 5 bases, with 10 bases between them. Germline V gene sequence: CDR1 SGHRS, CDR2 YFSETQ. For the CDR3, the DNA is TGCGCCAGCAGCCAGGGGAAGAACGAGCAGTACTTC. It specifies CASSQGKNEQYF.

CDR3 coding DNA: TGTGCCAGCAGTTTAGGAGCGGGAGCGAGAGAGCAGTACTTC. Translated, it gives CASSLGAGAREQYF. The chain uses TRBV27 and TRBJ2-7; 8 bases fit TRBD2. Germline V CDR1 and CDR2: MNHEY, SMNVEV (reference sequence). J gave up 7 bases and V 2 bases, and 7 bases lay outside the gene matches. The CDR3 has 14 amino acids.

This clone came up a few times. The chain combines TRBV5-1 with TRBJ2-2; D gene unclear. This CDR3 comprises 13 residues. Trimming removed 0 bases at V and 6 bases at J, with 6 bases between. Germline V gene lookup returns CDR1 SGHRS and CDR2 YFSETQ. In DNA, the CDR3 is TGCGCCAGCAGCTTGGCTCTTTCCGGGGAGCTGTTTTTT. It specifies CASSLALSGELFF.

On this clone itself: At one of its ends the junction is not consistent with the germline gene, which may arise from a read error. The genes are TRBV7-7 and TRBJ2-3, with D perhaps TRBD1 (5 bases). This CDR3 is built from 15 residues. Germline CDR1 SSHAT, CDR2 FNYEAQ (reference sequence). CDR3 sequence (DNA): TGTGCTAGCAGCTTAGACTCAGGGATTGCAGATACGCAGTATTTT. This gives the protein CASSLDSGIADTQYF.

In DNA, the CDR3 is TGTGCCAGCAGTGACAGGGGGCGAGATACGCAGTATTTT. Its translation: CASSDRGRDTQYF. This sequence joins TRBV28 and TRBJ2-3, with TRBD1 matching over 10 bases. The CDR3 runs to 13 residues. Trimming took 5 bases from V and 5 from J; bases not matched to a gene: 1. The germline gives CDR1 MDHEN, CDR2 SYDVKM.

This chain uses TRBV27 with TRBJ2-4; no clear D. The CDR3 has 14 amino acids. Germline CDR1 is MNHEY and CDR2 is SMNVEV (reference sequence). V was clipped by 6 bases and J by 7 bases, with 16 bases between them. This CDR3 is CASSRWPKENIQYF. For the CDR3, the DNA is TGTGCCAGCAGCCGTTGGCCCAAGGAGAACATTCAGTACTTC.

The V call is TRBV5-4, the J call TRBJ2-7; 7 bases map to TRBD2. The germline CDR1 and CDR2 sequences are SGHNT and YYREEE (reference sequence). This CDR3 spans 13 amino acids. After removal of 4 bases from V and 3 bases from J, the junction contained 4 bases not matched to a gene. This CDR3 reads CASSARDYYEQYF. The CDR3 nucleotides are TGTGCCAGCAGCGCCCGGGACTACTACGAGCAGTACTTC.

The V gene is TRBV10-1, the J gene TRBJ2-5; the D is unclear. The DNA end is a closer match to TRBJ2-7, so the J assignment may be wrong. CDR3 length: 13 amino acids. Looked up from germline, CDR1 is WNHNN and CDR2 is SYGVQD (reference sequence). Here the CDR3 reads CASSDLLGHEQYF. The CDR3 nucleotides are TGCGCCAGCAGTGACCTCCTCGGTCACGAGCAGTACTTC.